This entry describes one T cell receptor beta chain. CDR3 length: 15 residues. The V and J ends lost 6 bases and 7 bases, in that order; junction bases with no gene match: 10. The germline V gene encodes CDR1 MNHEY and CDR2 SMNVEV (reference sequence). The source of the sample is a study of T cell changes during pregnancy in multiple sclerosis. The data were produced by immunoSEQ multiplex PCR, yet TCRdb's version contains in-frame clones alone and is incomplete. The data show approximately 100,000 clones, around 92% seen once. The TCR was taken from a female donor in good health, enrolled as a control in a pregnancy study. The gene calls are TRBV27 and TRBJ2-1; 9 bases agree with TRBD2. The material was peripheral blood, obtained after pregnancy. The CDR3 region has the DNA TGTGCCAGCAGCACCTCCCCTAGCGGGGATAATGAGCAGTTCTTC. The encoded protein is CASSTSPSGDNEQFF.